A single sample gave rise to the 20 T cell receptor beta chains below, sequenced in a study of T cells after yellow fever vaccination. TCRdb redid the calling of the 5' RACE reads with MiXCR, one entry per CDR3 protein. The table includes 90,000 to 150,000 distinct CDR3 sequences, 7.2% detected once. Source: CD4+ T cells sorted from PBMCs, taken about 49 days after the first yellow fever vaccination. The receptor set was obtained from a young man who received the YFV17D yellow fever vaccine.

This clonotype was detected ten times or more. The V call is TRBV4-3, the J call TRBJ2-1, with D unresolved. Trimming stripped 0 bases from V and 8 bases from J, with 8 bases between. The CDR3 extends over 13 amino acids. From germline, CDR1 is LGHNA and CDR2 YSLEER. The CDR3 is CASSQERWDEQFF. As DNA, the CDR3 is TGCGCCAGCAGCCAAGAAAGGTGGGATGAGCAGTTCTTC.

The chain uses TRBV5-4 and TRBJ2-4; weak D call: TRBD2 (6 bases). The CDR3 runs 15 residues. The germline CDR1 and CDR2 sequences are SGHNT and YYREEE (reference sequence). V was pared by 3 bases and J by 0 bases, with 10 bases between. CDR3 nucleotide sequence: TGTGCCAGCAGCTCCGGGGAGGCAGCCAAAAACATTCAGTACTTC. It specifies CASSSGEAAKNIQYF. The variable domain in full, with the rest retrieved from reference TRBV5-4 and TRBJ2-4, is ETGVTQSPTHLIKTRGQQVTLRCSSQSGHNTVSWYQQALGQGPQFIFQYYREEENGRGNFPPRFSGLQFPNYSSELNVNALELDDSALYLCASSSGEAAKNIQYFGAGTRLSVL.

This clonotype occurred a few times. The chain joins TRBV18 to TRBJ2-5; D could derive from TRBD1 or TRBD2 (5 bases each). Germline CDR1 and CDR2: KGHSH and LQKENI. Trimming left V 4 bases short and J 6 bases short, with 15 bases between. The CDR3 totals 14 residues. CDR3 protein: CASSQRGAGKTQYF. The CDR3 DNA is TGTGCCAGCTCACAGAGAGGGGCTGGTAAGACCCAGTACTTC.

In its sample, this clonotype was seen a few times. This rearrangement joins TRBV7-2 to TRBJ2-3; weak D call: TRBD1 (6 bases). CDR1 is SGHTA and CDR2 is FQGNSA in the germline V gene. V lost 1 base to trimming and J lost 2 bases, with 16 bases between them. The CDR3 contains 17 residues. DNA for the CDR3: TGTGCCAGCAGCTTAGTAAGGGGGACGGCTTACACAGATACGCAGTATTTT. Protein: CASSLVRGTAYTDTQYF.

This clonotype was seen ten or more times. The CDR3 spells CASSLTGGTPGELFF. CDR3 nucleotide sequence: TGTGCCAGCAGCTTAACGGGGGGGACACCCGGGGAGCTGTTTTTT. This chain links TRBV7-3 with TRBJ2-2, with TRBD2 as a possible D gene (7 bases). CDR3 size: 15 residues. Germline-derived CDR1 and CDR2 are SGHTA and FQGTGA. V was shortened by 0 bases and J by 6 bases, with 11 bases between the two germline ends.

This clonotype was seen ten or more times. The genes are TRBV11-2 and TRBJ2-7; TRBD1 matches at 8 bases. V trimming: 0 bases; J trimming: 2 bases; junction bases outside the gene matches: 3. The CDR3 contains 15 residues. In germline, CDR1 is SGHAT, CDR2 FQNNGV. The DNA for the CDR3 is TGTGCCAGCAGCTTAGATGGGACAGGTACCTACGAGCAGTACTTC. Encoded protein: CASSLDGTGTYEQYF.

This clonotype was seen at least ten times. The chain links TRBV5-1 to TRBJ2-3; the D gene could be TRBD1 or TRBD2 (6 bases each). The CDR3 has 17 residues. CDR1 and CDR2 (germline): SGHRS, YFSETQ. Trimming removed 4 bases from V and 6 bases from J, with 24 bases in between. As DNA, the CDR3 is TGCGCCAGCAGCGCAGCCGTAAGGGGGGATCGAGGGGATACGCAGTATTTT. This codes for CASSAAVRGDRGDTQYF.

Many counts were recorded for this clonotype. CDR3 DNA: TGTGCCAGCAGCCTGTTTGGGCGGGGGGCCGGGGAGACCCAGTACTTC. Its translation: CASSLFGRGAGETQYF. The gene calls are TRBV3-1 and TRBJ2-5; 8 bases match TRBD2. The CDR3 has 16 residues. CDR1 is LGHDT, CDR2 YNNKEL, per germline (reference sequence). After removal of 4 bases from V and 5 bases from J, the junction contained 12 bases not matched to a gene.

The table lists this clonotype with many counts. The chain links TRBV5-1 to TRBJ2-5; 8 bases line up with TRBD2. Losses at the gene ends were 2 bases for V and 5 bases for J; bases not matched to a gene: 11. The CDR3 has 16 amino acids. Germline CDR1 SGHRS, CDR2 YFSETQ. The DNA for the CDR3 is TGCGCCAGCAGCTTTTCGGGGACTAGTGGGGCTGAGACCCAGTACTTC. Translated, it gives CASSFSGTSGAETQYF. The variable domain in full, with the rest retrieved from reference TRBV5-1 and TRBJ2-5, is KAGVTQTPRYLIKTRGQQVTLSCSPISGHRSVSWYQQTPGQGLQFLFEYFSETQRNKGNFPGRFSGRQFSNSRSEMNVSTLELGDSALYLCASSFSGTSGAETQYFGPGTRLLVL.

In regard to this clonotype: With a much larger clone just one base away, this may be a read error. The CDR3 protein is CASSLTTEGTQYF. The CDR3 DNA follows: TGTGCCAGCAGCCTGACTACCGAGGGTACGCAGTATTTT. The V and J genes are TRBV3-1 and TRBJ2-3, with a weak D call TRBD2 (5 bases). CDR1 LGHDT and CDR2 YNNKEL come from the germline V gene (reference sequence). The V end lost 4 bases, the J end lost 8 bases, and 13 bases lay between the germline ends. This CDR3 contains 13 residues.

The chain recombines TRBV28 with TRBJ2-3; perhaps TRBD2 as D (6 bases). There are 14 residues in the CDR3. V was clipped by 10 bases and J by 0 bases, with 14 bases between them. Germline lookup yields CDR1 MDHEN and CDR2 SYDVKM. CDR3 in DNA: TGTGCCACCAAGGGGCGGGGTAGCACAGATACGCAGTATTTT. The encoded protein is CATKGRGSTDTQYF.

This chain uses TRBV19 with TRBJ2-1, with D perhaps TRBD2 (5 bases). The CDR3 covers 12 residues. Trimming pared 3 bases from V and 10 bases from J, leaving 10 bases between. Germline V gene lookup returns CDR1 LNHDA and CDR2 SQIVND (reference sequence). CDR3 region: CASSISTGEQFF. The DNA for the CDR3 is TGTGCCAGTAGTATCTCGACGGGAGAGCAGTTCTTC. Full variable domain (missing parts from reference TRBV19 and TRBJ2-1): DGGITQSPKYLFRKEGQNVTLSCEQNLNHDAMYWYRQDPGQGLRLIYYSQIVNDFQKGDIAEGYSVSREKKESFPLTVTSAQKNPTAFYLCASSISTGEQFFGPGTRLTVL.

This clonotype was recorded at least ten times. This chain connects TRBV4-1 to TRBJ2-1, with 8 bases matching TRBD2. From germline, CDR1 is MGHRA and CDR2 YSYEKL. There are 17 residues in the CDR3. The trim removed 2 bases at V and 0 bases at J, leaving 6 bases unmatched. The CDR3 is CASSQPLAGRSYNEQFF. CDR3 nucleotides: TGCGCCAGCAGCCAACCGCTAGCGGGCCGCTCCTACAATGAGCAGTTCTTC.

This clonotype showed up many times. J is TRBJ1-2 and V is TRBV10-3; TRBD1 aligns across 7 bases. In germline, CDR1 is ENHRY, CDR2 SYGVKD. Trimming cost V 5 bases and J 0 bases; bases outside gene matches: 3. This CDR3 comprises 14 residues. CDR3 protein: CAISLTGANYGYTF. In DNA form, the CDR3 reads TGTGCCATCAGTTTAACAGGGGCTAACTATGGCTACACCTTC.

There are a few counts of this clonotype. The chain has TRBV5-1 and TRBJ1-1, with D maybe TRBD1 (5 bases). The CDR3 is 14 residues long. Looked up from germline, CDR1 is SGHRS and CDR2 is YFSETQ. V lost 2 bases and J lost 0, with 8 bases in between. The CDR3, as DNA: TGCGCCAGCAGCTTTGGGACGATGAACACTGAAGCTTTCTTT. Its protein is CASSFGTMNTEAFF.

This clonotype was detected many times. This chain links TRBV5-5 with TRBJ2-3; 9 nucleotides match TRBD1. The CDR3 contains 14 residues. With V trimmed by 9 bases and J by 4 bases, 9 bases remained unmatched. CDR1 is SGHKS, CDR2 YYEKEE, per germline (reference sequence). CDR3 residues: CATGTGNGADTQYF. DNA of the CDR3: TGTGCCACCGGGACAGGGAATGGCGCAGATACGCAGTATTTT.

This clonotype has more than one count but fewer than ten. V and J are TRBV5-1 and TRBJ2-5; TRBD1 aligns across 7 bases. The germline gives CDR1 SGHRS, CDR2 YFSETQ. V was clipped by 1 base and J by 7 bases; unmatched bases: 7. CDR3 length: 14 residues. CDR3 sequence reads: CASSLTTGMVTQYF. The DNA for the CDR3 is TGCGCCAGCAGCTTGACGACAGGGATGGTGACCCAGTACTTC.

In its sample, this clonotype was seen a few times. This chain links TRBV7-9 with TRBJ2-1, with D unresolved. Trimming pared 2 bases from V and 0 bases from J, leaving 11 bases between. Germline V gene sequence: CDR1 SEHNR, CDR2 FQNEAQ (reference sequence). CDR3 size: 16 residues. The CDR3 nucleotides read TGTGCCAGCAGCTTAATAGCATGGTACTCCTACAATGAGCAGTTCTTC. Its translation is CASSLIAWYSYNEQFF.

The rearrangement links TRBV2 to TRBJ1-6; no reliable D call. The germline CDR1 and CDR2 sequences are SNHLY and FYNNEI. Deletions cut 4 bases from V and 9 bases from J, with 16 bases between. The CDR3 is 15 amino acids. This CDR3 reads CASSAYGVLGSPLHF. DNA for the CDR3: TGTGCCAGCAGTGCGTATGGGGTTCTCGGTTCACCCCTCCACTTT.

The sample holds many counts of this clonotype. This chain connects TRBV7-2 to TRBJ2-5; the D is unclear. Germline V gives CDR1 SGHTA, CDR2 FQGNSA. This CDR3 is built from 13 residues. Trimming removed 2 bases at V and 5 bases at J, with 9 bases between. The CDR3 sequence: CASSLTVRETQYF. CDR3 nucleotide sequence: TGTGCCAGCAGCTTAACGGTACGGGAGACCCAGTACTTC.